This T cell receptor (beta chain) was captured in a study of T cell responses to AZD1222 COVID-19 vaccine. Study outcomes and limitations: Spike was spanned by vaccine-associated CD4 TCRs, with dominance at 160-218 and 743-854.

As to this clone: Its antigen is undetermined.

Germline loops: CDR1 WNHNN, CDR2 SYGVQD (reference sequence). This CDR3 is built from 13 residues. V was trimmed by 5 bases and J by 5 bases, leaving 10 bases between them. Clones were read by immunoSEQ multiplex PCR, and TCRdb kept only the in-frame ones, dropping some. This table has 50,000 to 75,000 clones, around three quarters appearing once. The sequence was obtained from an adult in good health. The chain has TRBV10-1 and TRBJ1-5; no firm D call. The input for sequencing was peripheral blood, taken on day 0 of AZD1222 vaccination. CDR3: CASSPGRDQPQHF. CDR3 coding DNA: TGCGCCAGCAGTCCCGGGCGGGATCAGCCCCAGCATTTT.